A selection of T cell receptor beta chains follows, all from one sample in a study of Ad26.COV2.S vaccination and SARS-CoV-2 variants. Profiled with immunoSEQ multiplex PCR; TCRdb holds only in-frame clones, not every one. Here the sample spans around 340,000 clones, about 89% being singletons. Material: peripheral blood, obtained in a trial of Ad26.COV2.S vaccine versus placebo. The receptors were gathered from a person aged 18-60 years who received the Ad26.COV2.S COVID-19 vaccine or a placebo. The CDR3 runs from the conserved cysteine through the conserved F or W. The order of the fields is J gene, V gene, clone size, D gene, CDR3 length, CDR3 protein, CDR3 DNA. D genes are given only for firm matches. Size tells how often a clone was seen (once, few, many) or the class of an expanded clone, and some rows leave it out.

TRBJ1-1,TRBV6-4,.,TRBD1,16,CASSAPGTGVNTEAFF,TGTGCCAGCAGTGCCCCGGGGACAGGGGTGAACACTGAAGCTTTCTTT
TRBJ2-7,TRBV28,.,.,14,CASSLGGARYEQYF,TGTGCCAGCAGTTTAGGCGGGGCCCGATACGAGCAGTACTTC
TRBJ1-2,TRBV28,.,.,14,CASAVWSLNYGYTF,TGTGCCAGCGCAGTTTGGAGTCTTAACTATGGCTACACCTTC
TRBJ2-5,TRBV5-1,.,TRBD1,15,CASSLRDRNQETQYF,TGCGCCAGCAGCCTCCGGGACAGAAATCAAGAGACCCAGTACTTC
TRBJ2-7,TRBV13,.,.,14,CASSPYTYSYEQYF,TGTGCCAGCAGCCCATACACTTACTCCTACGAGCAGTACTTC
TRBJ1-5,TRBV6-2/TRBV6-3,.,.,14,CASSRDRRGQPQHF,TGTGCCAGCAGCCGCGATAGGCGGGGTCAGCCCCAGCATTTT
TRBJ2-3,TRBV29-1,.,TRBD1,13,CSVRVTGADTQYF,TGCAGCGTCCGTGTTACAGGGGCAGATACGCAGTATTTT
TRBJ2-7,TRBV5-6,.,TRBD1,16,CASSYKTGTGSYEQYF,TGTGCCAGCAGCTATAAGACCGGGACAGGGTCCTACGAGCAGTACTTC
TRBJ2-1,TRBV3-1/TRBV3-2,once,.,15,CASSLTSGLEYEQFF,TGTGCCAGCAGCCTCACTTCGGGACTTGAATATGAGCAGTTCTTC
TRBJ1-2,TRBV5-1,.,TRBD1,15,CASSLEPGGRYGYTF,TGCGCCAGCAGCTTGGAGCCAGGGGGAAGGTATGGCTACACCTTC
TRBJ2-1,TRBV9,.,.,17,CASSPISGASRFNEQFF,TGTGCCAGCAGCCCTATCTCCGGGGCTAGTAGGTTCAATGAGCAGTTCTTC
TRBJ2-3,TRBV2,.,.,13,CASSGVLADTQYF,TGTGCCAGCAGTGGCGTACTAGCAGATACGCAGTATTTT
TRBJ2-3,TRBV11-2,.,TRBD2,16,CASSLGLAVRTDTQYF,TGTGCCAGCAGCCTGGGACTAGCGGTTCGCACAGATACGCAGTATTTT
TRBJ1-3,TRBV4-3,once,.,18,CASSQDVPGRGVGNTIYF,TGCGCCAGCAGCCAAGATGTCCCAGGGAGAGGTGTTGGAAACACCATATATTTT
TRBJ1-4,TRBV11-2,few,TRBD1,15,CASSAGQATNEKLFF,TGTGCCAGCAGCGCAGGACAGGCAACTAATGAAAAACTGTTTTTT
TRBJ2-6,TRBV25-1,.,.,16,CASSEYQPSGANVLTF,TGTGCCAGCAGTGAATATCAGCCCTCTGGGGCCAACGTCCTGACTTTC
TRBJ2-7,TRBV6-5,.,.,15,CASSYSTGSSYEQYF,TGTGCCAGCAGTTACTCGACGGGGAGCTCCTACGAGCAGTACTTC
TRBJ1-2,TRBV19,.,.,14,CASSRGTGTDGYTF,TGTGCCAGTAGTCGGGGGACGGGGACGGACGGCTACACCTTC
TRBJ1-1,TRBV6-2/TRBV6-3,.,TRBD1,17,CASSYSGTGYTETEAFF,TGTGCCAGCAGTTACTCCGGGACAGGGTATACCGAAACTGAAGCTTTCTTT
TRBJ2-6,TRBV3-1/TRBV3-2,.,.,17,CASSQDWADSGANVLTF,TGTGCCAGCAGCCAAGATTGGGCGGACTCTGGGGCCAACGTCCTGACTTTC
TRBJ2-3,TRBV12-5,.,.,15,CASGQREGEYGAQYF,TGTGCTAGTGGCCAAAGGGAGGGGGAATACGGGGCGCAGTATTTT
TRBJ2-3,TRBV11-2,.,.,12,CASSLGADTQYF,TGTGCCAGCAGCTTGGGGGCGGATACGCAGTATTTT
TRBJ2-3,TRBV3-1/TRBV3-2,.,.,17,CASSPAGIGVLSDTQYF,TGTGCCAGCAGCCCGGCGGGGATCGGTGTACTGTCAGATACGCAGTATTTT
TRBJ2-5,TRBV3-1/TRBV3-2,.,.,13,CASSRGSQETQYF,TGTGCCAGCAGCCGAGGGTCCCAAGAGACCCAGTACTTC
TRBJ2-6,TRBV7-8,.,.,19,CASSFSTWTSSSGANVLTF,TGTGCCAGCAGCTTCTCAACTTGGACATCTAGCTCTGGGGCCAACGTCCTGACTTTC
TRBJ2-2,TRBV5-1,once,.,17,CASSLAQLGVNTGELFF,TGCGCCAGCAGCTTGGCCCAACTAGGTGTTAATACCGGGGAGCTGTTTTTT
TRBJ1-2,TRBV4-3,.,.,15,CASSTGRTAPYGYTF,TGCGCCAGCAGCACAGGACGGACAGCCCCCTATGGCTACACCTTC
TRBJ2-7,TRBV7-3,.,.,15,CASSFGLSHPYEQYF,TGTGCCAGCAGCTTCGGTTTGTCACATCCCTACGAGCAGTACTTC
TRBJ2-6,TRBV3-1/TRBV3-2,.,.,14,CASSRGSGANVLTF,TGTGCCAGCAGTCGAGGCTCTGGGGCCAACGTCCTGACTTTC
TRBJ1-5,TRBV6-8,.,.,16,CASSYLLDRPNQPQHF,TGTGCCAGCAGTTACTTACTCGACAGGCCAAATCAGCCCCAGCATTTT
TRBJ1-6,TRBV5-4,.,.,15,CASSLRGARDSPLHF,TGTGCCAGCAGCTTGAGGGGGGCGAGGGATTCACCCCTCCACTTT
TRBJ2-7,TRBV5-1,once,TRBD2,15,CASSLGSSGNHEQYF,TGCGCCAGCAGCTTGGGTTCTAGCGGGAACCACGAGCAGTACTTC
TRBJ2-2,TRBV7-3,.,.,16,CASSLTGTRNTGELFF,TGTGCCAGCAGCTTAACCGGGACACGGAACACCGGGGAGCTGTTTTTT
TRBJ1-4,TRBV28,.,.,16,CASSSPARPGGEKLFF,TGTGCCAGCAGTTCCCCGGCACGCCCGGGCGGTGAAAAACTGTTTTTT
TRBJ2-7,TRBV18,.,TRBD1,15,CASSPGTGSIYEQYF,TGTGCCAGCTCACCAGGGACAGGGAGTATCTACGAGCAGTACTTC
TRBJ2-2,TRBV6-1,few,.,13,CASSDRDTGELFF,TGTGCCAGCAGTGACAGGGACACCGGGGAGCTGTTTTTT
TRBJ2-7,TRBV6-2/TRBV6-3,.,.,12,CASSRDGYEQYF,TGTGCCAGCAGTAGGGACGGCTACGAGCAGTACTTC
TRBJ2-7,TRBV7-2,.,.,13,CASSLADSYEQYF,TGTGCCAGCAGCTTAGCGGACAGCTACGAGCAGTACTTC
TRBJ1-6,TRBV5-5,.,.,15,CASSLSTGGGSPLHF,TGTGCCAGCAGCTTGTCTACCGGGGGCGGTTCACCCCTCCACTTT
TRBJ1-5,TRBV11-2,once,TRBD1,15,CASSLGTDSNQPQHF,TGTGCCAGCAGCCTTGGGACAGATAGCAATCAGCCCCAGCATTTT
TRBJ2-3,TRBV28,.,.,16,CASSLVAGPSTDTQYF,TGTGCCAGCAGTTTAGTAGCAGGGCCCAGCACAGATACGCAGTATTTT
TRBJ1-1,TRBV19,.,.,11,CAILKNTEAFF,TGTGCCATTCTGAAGAACACTGAAGCTTTCTTT
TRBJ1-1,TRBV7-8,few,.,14,CASSSRVDGTEAFF,TGTGCCAGCAGCTCGAGGGTGGATGGAACTGAAGCTTTCTTT
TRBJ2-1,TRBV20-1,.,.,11,CSARAAYEQFF,TGCAGTGCTAGAGCAGCATATGAGCAGTTCTTC
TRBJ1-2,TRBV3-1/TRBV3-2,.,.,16,CASSQGYPGLDYGYTF,TGTGCCAGCAGCCAAGGATACCCTGGACTGGACTATGGCTACACCTTC
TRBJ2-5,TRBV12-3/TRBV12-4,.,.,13,CASSFIGRETQYF,TGTGCCAGCAGTTTTATCGGTAGGGAGACCCAGTACTTC
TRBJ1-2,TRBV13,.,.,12,CASSLVQGLLTF,TGTGCCAGCAGCTTAGTACAGGGTTTGCTCACCTTC
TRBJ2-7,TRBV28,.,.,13,CASRNRAPYEQYF,TGTGCCAGCAGGAACAGGGCGCCCTACGAGCAGTACTTC
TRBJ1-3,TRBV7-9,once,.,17,CASSLLGGPHSGNTIYF,TGTGCCAGCAGCTTATTGGGGGGTCCCCACTCTGGAAACACCATATATTTT
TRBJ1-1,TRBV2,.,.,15,CATQGSQGPKVEAFF,TGTGCCACCCAAGGTAGCCAGGGACCAAAAGTTGAAGCTTTCTTT